The sequence of this T cell receptor (beta chain) was determined in a study of graft-versus-host responses after intestinal transplantation. For the study at large: Anti-thymocyte globulin served as induction for all recipients, who then took tacrolimus and steroids for approximately three years.

Per germline, CDR1 SGHNT and CDR2 YYREEE (reference sequence). CDR3 size: 12 residues. Trimming pared 1 base from V and 5 bases from J, leaving 6 bases between. Notes on the study in general: GvH clones were identified in recipient marrow, with some first appearing in ileum or blood.

Method: immunoSEQ multiplex PCR; TCRdb's copy keeps in-frame clones and lacks some. The data hold approximately 37,000 clones, with roughly 89% observed a single time. A word on this clone: The antigen is not known.

The source was PBMCs, collected 267 days after transplant. The chain links TRBV5-4 to TRBJ1-1; unclear D gene. This clonotype originated in a human patient who received an intestinal transplant, so some T cells may come from the graft donor. CDR3 bases: TGTGCCAGCAGCTTGCGAGGGACTGAAGCTTTCTTT. It specifies CASSLRGTEAFF.